These 8 T cell receptor beta chains originate from one sample sequenced in a study of T cells in localized non-small cell lung cancer. TCRdb's copy holds only in-frame clones and misses some; the assay was immunoSEQ multiplex PCR. Of roughly 38,000 clones in the sample, 88% are singletons; the top ten hold about 2.5%. The sequencing used peripheral blood, collected before any cancer treatment. The receptor set was obtained from a female donor older than 55 with stage I squamous cell lung carcinoma.

The chain employs TRBV19 and TRBJ2-6; 8 nucleotides match TRBD1. J was trimmed by 2 bases and V by 5 bases; bases with no gene match: 11. The germline gives CDR1 LNHDA, CDR2 SQIVND (reference sequence). The CDR3 totals 18 residues. In DNA form, the CDR3 reads TGTGCCAGTAGTGGGGACAGGATTCTAACTACTGGGGCCAACGTCCTGACTTTC. Protein sequence: CASSGDRILTTGANVLTF.

This chain links TRBV6-1 with TRBJ1-1, with 8 bases aligning to TRBD1. This CDR3 is 15 amino acids long. The germline V gene encodes CDR1 MNHNS and CDR2 SASEGT. V shed 4 bases, J shed 3 bases, and the junction held 7 bases outside the gene matches. In DNA, the CDR3 is TGTGCCAGCAGTGCCCAGGACAGGGCTGACACTGAAGCTTTCTTT. This encodes CASSAQDRADTEAFF.

The chain joins TRBV2 to TRBJ2-1, with 9 positions matching TRBD2. The V segment lost 6 bases and the J segment 6 bases; nucleotides outside the gene matches: 12. The CDR3 length is 16 residues. Germline CDR1 is SNHLY and CDR2 is FYNNEI. CDR3 DNA sequence: TGTGCCAGCAGAAACCGCGGGAGGGCCCGCCCCAATGAGCAGTTCTTC. Protein product: CASRNRGRARPNEQFF.

This clone was counted a few times. The chain recombines TRBV7-2 with TRBJ1-5; D is possibly TRBD1 (5 bases). Germline V gene lookup returns CDR1 SGHTA and CDR2 FQGNSA. Deletions cut 5 bases from V and 0 bases from J, with 8 bases between. There are 14 residues in the CDR3. CDR3 nucleotides: TGTGCCAGCAGCCCGCAGGGTAGCAATCAGCCCCAGCATTTT. Amino acids: CASSPQGSNQPQHF.

The V and J genes are TRBV5-4 and TRBJ2-1; 12 nucleotides align to TRBD2. The V gene end was trimmed by 0 bases and the J gene end by 4 bases; junction bases not matched to a gene: 5. The CDR3 is 17 amino acids. CDR1 is SGHNT, CDR2 YYREEE, per germline (reference sequence). Written as DNA, the CDR3 is TGTGCCAGCAGCTTGGGGCTAGCGGGAGGGAAATACAATGAGCAGTTCTTC. Translation gives CASSLGLAGGKYNEQFF.

The chain couples TRBV19 to TRBJ1-3; the D gene is possibly TRBD1 (5 bases). Looked up from germline, CDR1 is LNHDA and CDR2 is SQIVND (reference sequence). This CDR3 region has 14 residues. V was shortened by 8 bases and J by 0 bases, with 11 bases between the two germline ends. Written as DNA, the CDR3 is TGTGCCAGTTATCGGCAGGGCTCTGGAAACACCATATATTTT. This sequence encodes CASYRQGSGNTIYF.

V gene TRBV7-3 combines with J gene TRBJ2-7; possibly TRBD2 for D (6 bases). CDR3 length: 16 amino acids. Trimming took 5 bases from V and 2 from J, leaving 19 bases between them. Per the germline V gene, CDR1 is SGHTA and CDR2 is FQGTGA. The CDR3 loop reads CASSPDGGILAYEQYF. The CDR3 DNA follows: TGTGCCAGCAGCCCCGACGGGGGAATTTTGGCCTACGAGCAGTACTTC. Full variable domain (remainder filled in from reference TRBV7-3 and TRBJ2-7): GAGVSQTPSNKVTEKGKYVELRCDPISGHTALYWYRQSLGQGPEFLIYFQGTGAADDSGLPNDRFFAVRPEGSVSTLKIQRTERGDSAVYLCASSPDGGILAYEQYFGPGTRLTVT.

The chain carries TRBV2 and TRBJ1-4; tentatively, D is TRBD1 (5 bases). V gave up 6 bases and J gave up 8 bases, with 16 bases separating them. CDR1 is SNHLY, CDR2 FYNNEI, per germline. This CDR3 region has 14 residues. Written as DNA, the CDR3 is TGTGCCAGCAGCCCCCAGGGAGGAGGGGAAAAACTGTTTTTT. This gives the protein CASSPQGGGEKLFF. Supplemented by reference TRBV2 and TRBJ1-4, the full variable domain reads EPEVTQTPSHQVTQMGQEVILRCVPISNHLYFYWYRQILGQKVEFLVSFYNNEISEKSEIFDDQFSVERPDGSNFTLKIRSTKLEDSAMYFCASSPQGGGEKLFFGSGTQLSVL.